These 5 T cell receptor beta chains came from one sample sequenced in a study of CD8 T cells in ankylosing spondylitis. TCRdb reprocessed the 5' RACE reads via MiXCR and lists one record per CDR3 protein. The sample yields over 150,000 distinct CDR3 sequences, about 20% seen once. Sequenced material: blood, either unsorted or a sorted T cell fraction (not recorded which). The receptors shown here come from a male donor under 35 with ankylosing spondylitis or in good health (not recorded which).

This clonotype was found many times. This chain links TRBV12-3 or TRBV12-4 with TRBJ2-7; 10 positions match TRBD2. The length of the CDR3 is 14 residues. V lost 4 bases to trimming and J lost 3 bases; unmatched junction nucleotides: 3. The CDR3 nucleotides are TGTGCCAGCAGTTCGGGACTAGCGAGCTACGAGCAGTACTTC. This translates into CASSSGLASYEQYF.

V is TRBV7-2 and J is TRBJ1-2; 9 positions match TRBD1. Trimming cost V 5 bases and J 4 bases; bases outside gene matches: 5. Germline V gene lookup returns CDR1 SGHTA and CDR2 FQGNSA. The CDR3 covers 14 residues. CDR3 nucleotides: TGTGCCAGCAGCCCTACAGGGGGCGTCTATGGCTACACCTTC. Translation: CASSPTGGVYGYTF.

This clonotype was detected ten times or more. V usage is TRBV6-1 and J usage is TRBJ1-5; possibly TRBD1 for D (5 bases). Germline CDR1 and CDR2: MNHNS and SASEGT. V lost 1 base to trimming and J lost 7 bases, with 20 bases between them. This CDR3 contains 17 residues. In DNA, the CDR3 is TGTGCCAGCAGTGAAGTGAAGAGACAGTTCCTTGGACAGCCCCAGCATTTT. Translating gives CASSEVKRQFLGQPQHF.

There are many counts of this clonotype. This chain joins TRBV9 and TRBJ1-1; no clear D gene. This CDR3 comprises 14 residues. Germline CDR1 reads SGDLS; CDR2 reads YYNGEE. Trimming cost V 2 bases and J 5 bases, with 13 bases left between them. The DNA for the CDR3 is TGTGCCAGCAGCGTCCCTATCGCGGGAACTGAAGCTTTCTTT. This sequence encodes CASSVPIAGTEAFF.

This chain connects TRBV5-4 to TRBJ2-7; a weak D match, TRBD2 (6 bases). V gave up 3 bases and J gave up 6 bases, with 16 bases separating them. The CDR3 loop spans 14 amino acids. Germline CDR1 and CDR2: SGHNT and YYREEE (reference sequence). The CDR3 nucleotides read TGTGCCAGCAGCTCCACGGGAGCCCGGGGCGAGCAGTACGTC. Residues: CASSSTGARGEQYV.